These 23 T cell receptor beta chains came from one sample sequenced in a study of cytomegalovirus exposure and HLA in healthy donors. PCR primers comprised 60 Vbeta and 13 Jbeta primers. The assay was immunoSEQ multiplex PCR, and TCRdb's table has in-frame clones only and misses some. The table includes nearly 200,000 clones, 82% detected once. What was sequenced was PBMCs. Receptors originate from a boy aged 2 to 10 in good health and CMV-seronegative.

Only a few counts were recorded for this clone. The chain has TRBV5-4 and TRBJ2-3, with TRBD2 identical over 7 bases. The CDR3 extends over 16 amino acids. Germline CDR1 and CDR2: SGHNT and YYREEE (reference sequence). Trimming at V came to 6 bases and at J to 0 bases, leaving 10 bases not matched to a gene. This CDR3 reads CASIDKVGGSTDTQYF. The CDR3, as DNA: TGTGCCAGCATCGACAAGGTCGGGGGGAGCACAGATACGCAGTATTTT.

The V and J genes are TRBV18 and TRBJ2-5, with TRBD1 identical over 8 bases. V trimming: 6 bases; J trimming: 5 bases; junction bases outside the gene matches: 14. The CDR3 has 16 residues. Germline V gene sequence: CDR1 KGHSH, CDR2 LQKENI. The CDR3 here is CASSPRAAGGRETQYF. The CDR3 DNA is TGTGCCAGCTCTCCTCGGGCAGCAGGGGGCAGGGAGACCCAGTACTTC. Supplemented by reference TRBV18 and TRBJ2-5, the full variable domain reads NAGVMQNPRHLVRRRGQEARLRCSPMKGHSHVYWYRQLPEEGLKFMVYLQKENIIDESGMPKERFSAEFPKEGPSILRIQQVVRGDSAAYFCASSPRAAGGRETQYFGPGTRLLVL.

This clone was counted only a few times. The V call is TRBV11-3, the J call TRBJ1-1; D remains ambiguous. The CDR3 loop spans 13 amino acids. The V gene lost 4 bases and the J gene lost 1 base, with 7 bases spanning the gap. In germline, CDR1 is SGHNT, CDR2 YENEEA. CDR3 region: CASSSPPNTEAFF. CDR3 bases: TGTGCCAGCAGCTCCCCTCCGAACACTGAAGCTTTCTTT.

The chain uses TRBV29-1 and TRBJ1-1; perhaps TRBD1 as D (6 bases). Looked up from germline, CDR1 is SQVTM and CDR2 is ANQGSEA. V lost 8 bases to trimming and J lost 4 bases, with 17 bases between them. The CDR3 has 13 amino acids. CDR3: CSTKAQGSTEAFF. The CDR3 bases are TGCAGCACCAAAGCCCAGGGGAGCACTGAAGCTTTCTTT. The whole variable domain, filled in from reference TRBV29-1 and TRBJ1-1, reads SAVISQKPSRDICQRGTSLTIQCQVDSQVTMMFWYRQQPGQSLTLIATANQGSEATYESGFVIDKFPISRPNLTFSTLTVSNMSPEDSSIYLCSTKAQGSTEAFFGQGTRLTVV.

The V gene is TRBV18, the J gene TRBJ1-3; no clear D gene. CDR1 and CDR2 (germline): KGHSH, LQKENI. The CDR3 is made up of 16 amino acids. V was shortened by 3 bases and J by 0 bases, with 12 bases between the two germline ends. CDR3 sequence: CASSPLDTVSGNTIYF. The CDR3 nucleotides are TGTGCCAGCTCACCCCTCGACACCGTCTCTGGAAACACCATATATTTT.

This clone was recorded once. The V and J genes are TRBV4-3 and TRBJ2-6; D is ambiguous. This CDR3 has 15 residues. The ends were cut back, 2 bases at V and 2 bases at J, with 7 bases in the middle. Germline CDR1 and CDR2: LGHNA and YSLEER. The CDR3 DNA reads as TGCGCCAGCAGCCAACAAGCCCCTGGGGCCAACGTCCTGACTTTC. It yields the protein CASSQQAPGANVLTF.

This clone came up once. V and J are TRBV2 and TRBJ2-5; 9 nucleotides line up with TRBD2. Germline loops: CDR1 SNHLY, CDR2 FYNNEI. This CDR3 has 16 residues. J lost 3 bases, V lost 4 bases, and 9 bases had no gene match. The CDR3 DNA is TGTGCCAGCAGTGTTGTCGCGGGGGGGATTGAAGAGACCCAGTACTTC. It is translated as CASSVVAGGIEETQYF.

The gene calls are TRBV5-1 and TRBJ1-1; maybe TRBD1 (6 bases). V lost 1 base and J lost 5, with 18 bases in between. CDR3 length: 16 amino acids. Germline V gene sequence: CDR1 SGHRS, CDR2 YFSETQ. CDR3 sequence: CASSLRFVGAGTEAFF. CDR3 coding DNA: TGCGCCAGCAGCTTGAGGTTCGTGGGGGCAGGAACTGAAGCTTTCTTT.

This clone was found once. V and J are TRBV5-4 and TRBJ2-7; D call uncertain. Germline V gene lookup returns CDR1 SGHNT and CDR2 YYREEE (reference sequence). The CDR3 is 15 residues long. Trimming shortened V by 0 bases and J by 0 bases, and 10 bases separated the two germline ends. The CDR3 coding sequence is TGTGCCAGCAGCTTGGGGCAGACTCACTCCTACGAGCAGTACTTC. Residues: CASSLGQTHSYEQYF. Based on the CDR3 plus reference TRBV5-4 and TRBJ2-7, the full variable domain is ETGVTQSPTHLIKTRGQQVTLRCSSQSGHNTVSWYQQALGQGPQFIFQYYREEENGRGNFPPRFSGLQFPNYSSELNVNALELDDSALYLCASSLGQTHSYEQYFGPGTRLTVT.

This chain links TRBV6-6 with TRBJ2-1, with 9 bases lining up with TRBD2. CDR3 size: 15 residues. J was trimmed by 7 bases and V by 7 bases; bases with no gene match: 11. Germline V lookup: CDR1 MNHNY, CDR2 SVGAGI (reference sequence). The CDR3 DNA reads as TGTGCCAGCAAGGGCTTGCGGGGGGGCCTTAATGAGCAGTTCTTC. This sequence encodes CASKGLRGGLNEQFF.

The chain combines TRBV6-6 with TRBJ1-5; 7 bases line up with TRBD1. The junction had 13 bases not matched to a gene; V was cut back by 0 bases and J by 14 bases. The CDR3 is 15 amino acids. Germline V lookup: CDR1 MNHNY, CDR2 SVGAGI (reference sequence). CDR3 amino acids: CASSYSTGAVDIKHF. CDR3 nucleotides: TGTGCCAGCAGTTACTCCACAGGGGCGGTCGACATCAAGCATTTT.

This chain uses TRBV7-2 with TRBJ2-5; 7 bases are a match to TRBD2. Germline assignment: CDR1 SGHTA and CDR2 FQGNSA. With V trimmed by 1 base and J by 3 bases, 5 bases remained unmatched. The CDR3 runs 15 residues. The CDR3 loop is CASSLGGGRKETQYF. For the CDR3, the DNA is TGTGCCAGCAGCTTAGGGGGGGGACGAAAAGAGACCCAGTACTTC. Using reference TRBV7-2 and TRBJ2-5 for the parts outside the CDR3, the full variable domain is GAGVSQSPSNKVTEKGKDVELRCDPISGHTALYWYRQSLGQGLEFLIYFQGNSAPDKSGLPSDRFSAERTGGSVSTLTIQRTQQEDSAVYLCASSLGGGRKETQYFGPGTRLLVL.

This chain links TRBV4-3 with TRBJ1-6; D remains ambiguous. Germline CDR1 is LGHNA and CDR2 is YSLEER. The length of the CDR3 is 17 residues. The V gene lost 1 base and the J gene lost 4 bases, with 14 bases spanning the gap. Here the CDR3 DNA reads TGCGCCAGCAGCCAAGCGTATAGGACGGGATATAATTCACCCCTCCACTTT. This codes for CASSQAYRTGYNSPLHF.

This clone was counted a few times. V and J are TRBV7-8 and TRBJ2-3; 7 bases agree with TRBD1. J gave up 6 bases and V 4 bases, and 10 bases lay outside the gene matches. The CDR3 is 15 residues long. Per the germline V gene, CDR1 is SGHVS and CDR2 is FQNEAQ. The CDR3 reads CASSSGRGGRDTQYF. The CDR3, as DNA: TGTGCCAGCAGCTCGGGGAGAGGGGGCCGGGATACGCAGTATTTT.

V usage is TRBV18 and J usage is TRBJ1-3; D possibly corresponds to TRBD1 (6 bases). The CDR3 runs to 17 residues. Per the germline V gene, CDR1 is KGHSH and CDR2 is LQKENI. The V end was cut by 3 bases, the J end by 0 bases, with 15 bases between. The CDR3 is CASSPSTGTSSGNTIYF. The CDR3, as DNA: TGTGCCAGCTCACCTTCTACAGGGACTAGCTCTGGAAACACCATATATTTT.

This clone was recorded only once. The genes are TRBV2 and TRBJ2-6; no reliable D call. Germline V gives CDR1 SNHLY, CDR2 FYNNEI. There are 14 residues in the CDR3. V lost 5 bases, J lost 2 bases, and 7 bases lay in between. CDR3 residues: CASSRRAGANVLTF. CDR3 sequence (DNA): TGTGCCAGCAGTCGTCGGGCTGGGGCCAACGTCCTGACTTTC.

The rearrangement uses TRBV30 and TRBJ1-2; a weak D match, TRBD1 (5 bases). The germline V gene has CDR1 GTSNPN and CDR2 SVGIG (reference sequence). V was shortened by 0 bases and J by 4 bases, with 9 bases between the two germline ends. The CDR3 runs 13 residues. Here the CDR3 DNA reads TGTGCCTGGAGTGTGGGGGAGGCCTATGGCTACACCTTC. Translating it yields CAWSVGEAYGYTF.

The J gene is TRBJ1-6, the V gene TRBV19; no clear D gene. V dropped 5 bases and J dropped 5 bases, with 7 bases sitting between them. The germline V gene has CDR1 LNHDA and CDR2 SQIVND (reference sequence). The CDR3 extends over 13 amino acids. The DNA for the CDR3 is TGTGCCAGTAGTCTTTCCGATAATTCACCCCTCCACTTT. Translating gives CASSLSDNSPLHF.

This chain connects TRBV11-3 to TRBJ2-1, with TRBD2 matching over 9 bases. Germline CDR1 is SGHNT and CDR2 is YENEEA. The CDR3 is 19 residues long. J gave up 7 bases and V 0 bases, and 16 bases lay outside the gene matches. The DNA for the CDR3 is TGTGCCAGCAGCTTAGAGGGATCTAGCGGGGTCTCAAGGCGGAATGAGCAGTTCTTC. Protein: CASSLEGSSGVSRRNEQFF.

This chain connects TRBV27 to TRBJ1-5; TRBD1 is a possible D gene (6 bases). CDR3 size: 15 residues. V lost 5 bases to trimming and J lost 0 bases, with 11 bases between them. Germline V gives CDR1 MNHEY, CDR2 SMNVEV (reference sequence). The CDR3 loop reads CASSDRLGSNQPQHF. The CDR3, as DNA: TGTGCCAGCAGTGACAGGCTGGGTAGCAATCAGCCCCAGCATTTT.

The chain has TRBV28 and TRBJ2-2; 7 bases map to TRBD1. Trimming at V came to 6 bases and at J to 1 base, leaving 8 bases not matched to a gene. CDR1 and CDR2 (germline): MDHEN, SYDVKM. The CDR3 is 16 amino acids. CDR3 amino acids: CASRKTGARNTGELFF. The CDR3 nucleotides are TGTGCCAGCAGAAAAACAGGGGCCAGGAACACCGGGGAGCTGTTTTTT.

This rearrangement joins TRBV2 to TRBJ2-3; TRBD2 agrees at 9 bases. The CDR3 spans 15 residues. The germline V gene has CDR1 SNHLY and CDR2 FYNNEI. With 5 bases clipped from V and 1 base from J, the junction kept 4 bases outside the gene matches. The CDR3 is CASSLSGGRTDTQYF. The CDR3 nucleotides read TGTGCCAGCAGTTTAAGCGGGGGGCGCACAGATACGCAGTATTTT.

In DNA, the CDR3 is TGTGCCACCGGGGGGATTACCTACAATGAGCAGTTCTTC. Translated: CATGGITYNEQFF. The J gene is TRBJ2-1, the V gene TRBV10-3; the match to TRBD2 covers 7 bases. CDR1 is ENHRY, CDR2 SYGVKD, per germline. The V gene end was trimmed by 10 bases and the J gene end by 2 bases; junction bases not matched to a gene: 5. The CDR3 sequence is 13 residues long.